The 20 T cell receptor beta chains reported below all come from one sample, sequenced in a study of blood T cell repertoires in COVID-19. The table came from immunoSEQ multiplex PCR; TCRdb's copy has only in-frame clones and leaves some out. The repertoire includes 95,000 to 150,000 clones, 81% of them detected once, and about a sixth sits in the top ten. The sample was peripheral blood. Receptor source: a man aged 30-40 years with COVID-19, enrolled during active disease.

The rearrangement uses TRBV28 and TRBJ2-5; D is possibly TRBD1 (6 bases). V lost 6 bases and J lost 2, with 13 bases in between. Germline-derived CDR1 and CDR2 are MDHEN and SYDVKM. The CDR3 is 14 residues long. The chain's CDR3 is CASRELDRQETQYF. The CDR3 DNA is TGTGCCAGCAGAGAACTGGACAGACAAGAGACCCAGTACTTC.

The chain uses TRBV5-6 and TRBJ2-5; possibly TRBD2 for D (6 bases). V lost 4 bases and J lost 5, with 15 bases in between. CDR1 SGHDT and CDR2 YYEEEE come from the germline V gene. This CDR3 has 14 residues. This CDR3 is CASSDLISGETQYF. The CDR3 coding sequence is TGTGCCAGCAGCGACCTGATCAGCGGGGAGACCCAGTACTTC.

This clone appeared once. The V and J genes are TRBV5-5 and TRBJ1-6; no definite D call. The ends were cut back, 4 bases at V and 0 bases at J, with 17 bases in the middle. The CDR3 spans 18 residues. Germline CDR1 and CDR2: SGHKS and YYEKEE (reference sequence). The CDR3 region is CASSHLLVRASYNSPLHF. CDR3 sequence (DNA): TGTGCCAGCAGCCACCTTTTGGTGAGGGCCTCCTATAATTCACCCCTCCACTTT.

The rearrangement joins TRBV6-2 or TRBV6-3 to TRBJ2-7; D is unclear. CDR1 is MNHEY and CDR2 is SVGEGT in the germline V gene. V was shortened by 2 bases and J by 6 bases, with 11 bases between the two germline ends. The CDR3 has 13 amino acids. Here the CDR3 reads CASSYPGSREQYF. In DNA form, the CDR3 reads TGTGCCAGCAGTTACCCAGGCTCCCGCGAGCAGTACTTC.

This clone was counted a few times. The chain recombines TRBV5-1 with TRBJ1-5; D call uncertain. V was trimmed by 7 bases and J by 0 bases, leaving 8 bases between them. Germline CDR1 reads SGHRS; CDR2 reads YFSETQ. This CDR3 is 13 amino acids long. CDR3 loop: CASRGDSNQPQHF. Here the CDR3 DNA reads TGCGCCAGCCGGGGAGATAGCAATCAGCCCCAGCATTTT.

The gene calls are TRBV7-9 and TRBJ1-5; TRBD1 aligns across 7 bases. Trimming took 1 base from V and 4 from J; bases not matched to a gene: 10. This CDR3 contains 17 residues. Germline V gene lookup returns CDR1 SEHNR and CDR2 FQNEAQ (reference sequence). CDR3 nucleotide sequence: TGTGCCAGCAGCTTAGGGGACAGTAGGTCGGAAAATCAGCCCCAGCATTTT. Protein: CASSLGDSRSENQPQHF.

The gene calls are TRBV6-5 and TRBJ1-3; D not resolved. CDR1 and CDR2 (germline): MNHEY, SVGAGI. Between the trimmed V and J ends, which lost 8 bases and 5 bases, there was a span of 19 bases. This CDR3 spans 15 amino acids. The CDR3 bases are TGTGCCAGCGTGTTAAGCGAAACCGGGAGAAACACCATATATTTT. Amino acids: CASVLSETGRNTIYF.

This chain links TRBV27 with TRBJ1-1; a weak D match, TRBD1 (6 bases). The CDR3 runs 15 residues. Germline CDR1 and CDR2: MNHEY and SMNVEV (reference sequence). V dropped 3 bases and J dropped 0 bases, with 11 bases sitting between them. DNA of the CDR3: TGTGCCAGCAGTTTGACCAGGGGTTTGAACACTGAAGCTTTCTTT. Translating it yields CASSLTRGLNTEAFF.

This clone has only a few counts. CDR3 loop: CAWGQTGSDTQYF. CDR3 DNA: TGTGCCTGGGGTCAGACAGGGTCCGATACGCAGTATTTT. This chain uses TRBV30 with TRBJ2-3, with 7 bases aligning to TRBD1. Germline V gives CDR1 GTSNPN, CDR2 SVGIG (reference sequence). With 5 bases clipped from V and 6 bases from J, the junction kept 8 bases outside the gene matches. The CDR3 is 13 amino acids.

The chain uses TRBV29-1 and TRBJ2-1, with 8 nucleotides matching TRBD2. Germline-derived CDR1 and CDR2 are SQVTM and ANQGSEA. The CDR3 totals 14 residues. V dropped 4 bases and J dropped 0; count of bases not matched to a gene: 2. The CDR3 reads CSVGGGTSYNEQFF. Written as DNA, the CDR3 is TGCAGCGTTGGCGGGGGGACCTCCTACAATGAGCAGTTCTTC.

The chain couples TRBV6-5 to TRBJ2-3; TRBD1 matches at 8 bases. There are 16 residues in the CDR3. Germline CDR1 MNHEY, CDR2 SVGAGI. The trim removed 4 bases at V and 1 base at J, leaving 7 bases unmatched. The CDR3 DNA reads as TGTGCCAGCAGTTTCGGACAGGGATGGGGCACAGATACGCAGTATTTT. Translation gives CASSFGQGWGTDTQYF.

The chain carries TRBV11-2 and TRBJ2-7; 9 nucleotides agree with TRBD1. CDR1 and CDR2 (germline): SGHAT, FQNNGV. Trimming removed 5 bases from V and 5 bases from J; junction bases left unmatched: 10. This CDR3 region has 15 residues. CDR3 sequence (DNA): TGTGCCAGCAGCCGCCCGGGACAGGGATACCACGAGCAGTACTTC. It encodes CASSRPGQGYHEQYF.

This clone has just one count. V usage is TRBV2 and J usage is TRBJ2-4, with TRBD1 as a possible D gene (5 bases). Germline V gene sequence: CDR1 SNHLY, CDR2 FYNNEI. V was trimmed by 1 base and J by 6 bases, leaving 7 bases between them. The CDR3 loop spans 13 amino acids. The CDR3 sequence: CASSEEGINIQYF. CDR3 DNA sequence: TGTGCCAGCAGTGAAGAGGGGATAAACATTCAGTACTTC.

The V gene is TRBV11-2, the J gene TRBJ2-6; 10 bases fit TRBD2. V lost 1 base and J lost 4; bases outside the gene matches: 10. This CDR3 comprises 19 residues. Germline values: CDR1 SGHAT, CDR2 FQNNGV. In nucleotides, the CDR3 is TGTGCCAGCAGCTTAGTCCCTAGCGGGAGCGTGGGGGGGGCCAACGTCCTGACTTTC. Its protein product is CASSLVPSGSVGGANVLTF. Combining the CDR3 with reference TRBV11-2 and TRBJ2-6 gives the whole variable domain EAGVAQSPRYKIIEKRQSVAFWCNPISGHATLYWYQQILGQGPKLLIQFQNNGVVDDSQLPKDRFSAERLKGVDSTLKIQPAKLEDSAVYLCASSLVPSGSVGGANVLTFGAGSRLTVL.

J is TRBJ2-2 and V is TRBV11-3; 7 bases agree with TRBD1. Trimming took 1 base from V and 0 from J; bases not matched to a gene: 5. Germline lookup yields CDR1 SGHNT and CDR2 YENEEA. This CDR3 comprises 17 residues. The CDR3 spells CASSLALTGSNTGELFF. The CDR3 DNA is TGTGCCAGCAGCTTAGCTCTGACAGGGTCGAACACCGGGGAGCTGTTTTTT.

This clone was counted only a few times. This chain links TRBV15 with TRBJ1-2; TRBD1 agrees at 7 bases. The CDR3 length is 16 residues. CDR1 is LNHNV and CDR2 is YYDKDF in the germline V gene (reference sequence). V gave up 1 base and J gave up 9 bases; unmatched junction bases: 14. This CDR3 is CATSRAQGQAGWSYTF. CDR3 coding DNA: TGTGCCACCAGCAGAGCCCAAGGACAGGCGGGTTGGAGCTACACCTTC. Drawing the rest from reference TRBV15 and TRBJ1-2, the complete variable domain is DAMVIQNPRYQVTQFGKPVTLSCSQTLNHNVMYWYQQKSSQAPKLLFHYYDKDFNNEADTPDNFQSRRPNTSFCFLDIRSPGLGDTAMYLCATSRAQGQAGWSYTFGSGTRLTVV.

The chain employs TRBV11-2 and TRBJ2-3, with 8 bases lining up with TRBD2. The germline CDR1 and CDR2 sequences are SGHAT and FQNNGV. Trimming cost V 6 bases and J 0 bases; bases outside gene matches: 11. There are 17 residues in the CDR3. The CDR3 loop reads CASSSFPSGPSTDTQYF. CDR3 coding DNA: TGTGCCAGCAGTTCCTTTCCTAGCGGGCCTAGCACAGATACGCAGTATTTT.

The chain links TRBV6-5 to TRBJ2-1, with 9 bases aligning to TRBD2. Germline V gene data show CDR1 as MNHEY and CDR2 as SVGAGI. The CDR3 runs 15 residues. V dropped 2 bases and J dropped 7; count of bases not matched to a gene: 6. CDR3 bases: TGTGCCAGCAGTTACGGCGGGGGGGCCTCGAATGAGCAGTTCTTC. Protein sequence: CASSYGGGASNEQFF.

A single count supports this clone. This sequence joins TRBV6-4 and TRBJ1-3, with D unclear. Trimming left V 0 bases short and J 3 bases short, with 6 bases between. The CDR3 runs to 14 residues. Germline V gives CDR1 MRHNA, CDR2 SNTAGT. The CDR3 sequence: CASSDSPVGNTIYF. Here the CDR3 DNA reads TGTGCCAGCAGTGACTCCCCGGTTGGAAACACCATATATTTT.

This rearrangement joins TRBV5-1 to TRBJ2-7; unclear D gene. V gave up 0 bases and J gave up 3 bases, with 7 bases separating them. CDR3 size: 13 residues. Germline CDR1 SGHRS, CDR2 YFSETQ. The CDR3 DNA reads as TGCGCCAGCAGCTTGGCCGTAAACTACGAGCAGTACTTC. Translation: CASSLAVNYEQYF.